The sequence of this T cell receptor beta chain was determined in a study of blood T cell repertoires in COVID-19. Study in general: Donors in the United States, Italy and Spain gave samples during acute or convalescent COVID-19.

Authors' processing steps: The assay estimated nucleated cells by amplifying reference gene primers. Assay used: immunoSEQ multiplex PCR; TCRdb lists only in-frame clones, some missing. The V and J calls and clone size come from that table; D and trimming were worked out from the DNA. The sample contains fewer than 150,000 clones, around 84% of which appear only once. CDR1 and CDR2 (germline): KGHSH, LQKENI. V lost 5 bases to trimming and J lost 9 bases, with 14 bases between them. The CDR3 is made up of 13 amino acids. The chain is built from TRBV18 and TRBJ2-1, with D possibly matching TRBD2 (7 bases). The source material was peripheral blood. This sequence was found in a woman aged 35 to 49 with acute or convalescent COVID-19. CDR3 amino acids: CASSEGGPSEQFF. Here the CDR3 DNA reads TGTGCCAGCTCAGAGGGGGGGCCTAGTGAGCAGTTCTTC.